One sample yielded the 4 T cell receptor beta chains listed below, sequenced in a study of regulatory T cells in long-lasting Graves disease. Arm-PCR of CDR3 regions and iRepertoire HTBI primers were the basis on which TCR beta libraries were built. Using its own MiXCR run on the multiplex PCR reads, TCRdb lists one record per CDR3 protein. The sample lists roughly 500,000 distinct CDR3 sequences; about 12% were seen once. Indicated time point: newly diagnosed GD, antithyroid drugs for less than 3 months. RNA isolated from PBMCs was used to make the TCR library. The sample was also reused in another study, on T cells in Graves' hyperthyroidism and ophthalmopathy.

The sample here was peripheral blood mononuclear cells (PBMCs), taken at new diagnosis, from a patient treated with antithyroid drugs. These receptors originate from a young woman with Graves disease.

This clonotype has at least ten counts. This chain uses TRBV19 with TRBJ2-1; 11 positions agree with TRBD2. Unmatched junction bases numbered 9, after V lost 8 bases and J lost 0 bases. Germline assignment: CDR1 LNHDA and CDR2 SQIVND (reference sequence). This CDR3 has 17 amino acids. Written as DNA, the CDR3 is TGTGCCAGTTCTAGGTCTAGCGGGAGGACCTCCTACAATGAGCAGTTCTTC. Protein: CASSRSSGRTSYNEQFF.

As DNA, the CDR3 is TGCAGTGCTAGGGGACCCATTAGGGCGGATACGCAGTATTTT. Its protein product is CSARGPIRADTQYF. V is TRBV20-1 and J is TRBJ2-3; the D call may be TRBD1 or TRBD2 (5 bases each). The CDR3 length is 14 residues. Germline V lookup: CDR1 DFQATT, CDR2 SNEGSKA (reference sequence). Trimming stripped 3 bases from V and 6 bases from J, with 16 bases between.

This clonotype was seen ten or more times. The rearrangement links TRBV6-1 to TRBJ2-3; perhaps TRBD2 as D (5 bases). The CDR3 runs to 12 residues. Germline V CDR1 and CDR2: MNHNS, SASEGT. Trimming took 6 bases from V and 8 from J, leaving 12 bases between them. The CDR3 nucleotides read TGTGCCAGCAGATCGAGGGCTGCTACGCAGTATTTT. Translated, it gives CASRSRAATQYF.

The table lists this clonotype with many counts. This chain connects TRBV6-2 or TRBV6-3 to TRBJ2-7; D is possibly TRBD1 (6 bases). Germline CDR1 and CDR2: MNHEY and SVGEGT. CDR3 size: 16 residues. Between the trimmed V and J ends, which lost 6 bases and 7 bases, there was a span of 25 bases. CDR3 region: CASRNLPGHGPLEQYF. As DNA, the CDR3 is TGTGCCAGCAGGAACTTACCGGGACATGGCCCTCTGGAGCAGTACTTC.